The 16 T cell receptor beta chains in this list originate from one sample, sequenced in a study of identical twins (dated by TCRdb to about 2016). Libraries came from 5' RACE. The instrument was an Illumina HiSeq 2000. TCRdb handled the public reads itself, with Q25 trimming in fastp and clone calling in MiXCR, and kept productive beta chains. All rows with the same CDR3 protein become a single entry with the most common DNA and genes. Counted in this sample were 410,000 or so distinct CDR3 sequences; less than 20% of them appeared once. The ten largest clones represent 10% to 15% of the sample. The sequencing sample was made of naive T cells sorted from blood. The sample's cell subset or site label is to be understood as: cells isolated with a human naive T-cell isolation kit. The receptor set was obtained from a man aged 50 or older in good health.

Many counts were recorded for this clonotype. The V gene is TRBV2, the J gene TRBJ1-1, with D possibly being TRBD1 (6 bases). CDR1 and CDR2 (germline): SNHLY, FYNNEI. The CDR3 has 13 amino acids. Trimming cost V 0 bases and J 11 bases, with 13 bases left between them. The CDR3 here is CASSEAVGASAFF. The CDR3 DNA reads TGTGCCAGCAGTGAAGCGGTGGGGGCGAGTGCTTTCTTT.

The sample holds many counts of this clonotype. The chain employs TRBV5-1 and TRBJ2-7, with TRBD1 matching over 9 bases. Germline CDR1 reads SGHRS; CDR2 reads YFSETQ. J gave up 0 bases and V 4 bases, and 2 bases lay outside the gene matches. The CDR3 has 14 amino acids. The CDR3 spells CASSTGQGSYEQYF. The CDR3 coding sequence is TGCGCCAGCAGCACGGGACAGGGCTCCTACGAGCAGTACTTC.

This clonotype was seen ten or more times. The J gene is TRBJ1-1, the V gene TRBV5-1, with no clear D. V was cut by 4 bases and J by 0 bases, with 7 bases left in between. CDR3 length equals 13 residues. The germline gives CDR1 SGHRS, CDR2 YFSETQ. CDR3 nucleotide sequence: TGCGCCAGCAGCGCTGGGGTGAACACTGAAGCTTTCTTT. This gives the protein CASSAGVNTEAFF.

The V gene is TRBV29-1, the J gene TRBJ2-1; 8 bases map to TRBD2. With 0 bases clipped from V and 5 bases from J, the junction kept 12 bases outside the gene matches. Germline V CDR1 and CDR2: SQVTM, ANQGSEA. The CDR3 length is 17 residues. In nucleotides, the CDR3 is TGCAGCGTTGAAGATCCGCCTGCGGGAGGCACTGACAATGAGCAGTTCTTC. Its translation: CSVEDPPAGGTDNEQFF.

This chain joins TRBV5-1 and TRBJ1-2, with D maybe TRBD1 (5 bases). The germline CDR1 and CDR2 sequences are SGHRS and YFSETQ. The CDR3 sequence is 16 residues long. Trimming pared 0 bases from V and 2 bases from J, leaving 14 bases between. The CDR3 reads CASSLATGPTNYGYTF. The CDR3, as DNA: TGCGCCAGCAGCTTGGCCACAGGACCGACCAACTATGGCTACACCTTC. Full variable domain (outside the CDR3, taken from reference TRBV5-1 and TRBJ1-2): KAGVTQTPRYLIKTRGQQVTLSCSPISGHRSVSWYQQTPGQGLQFLFEYFSETQRNKGNFPGRFSGRQFSNSRSEMNVSTLELGDSALYLCASSLATGPTNYGYTFGSGTRLTVV.

This clonotype was detected many times. The rearrangement links TRBV20-1 to TRBJ1-4; D is unresolved. This CDR3 has 14 residues. V gave up 6 bases and J gave up 4 bases, with 15 bases separating them. Germline V gives CDR1 DFQATT, CDR2 SNEGSKA (reference sequence). CDR3 DNA: TGCAGTGCCGCTGCCCGAGGAGTTAATGAAAAACTGTTTTTT. Protein product: CSAAARGVNEKLFF.

V and J are TRBV2 and TRBJ1-6; weak D call: TRBD1 (5 bases). This CDR3 is 16 amino acids long. CDR1 is SNHLY and CDR2 is FYNNEI in the germline V gene. Trimming left V 6 bases short and J 0 bases short, with 12 bases between. The CDR3 reads CASRGDRYSYNSPLHF. The CDR3 bases are TGTGCCAGCAGGGGAGACAGATACTCCTATAATTCACCCCTCCACTTT.

The chain combines TRBV7-6 with TRBJ2-5; D possibly corresponds to TRBD2 (6 bases). Germline CDR1 reads SGHVS; CDR2 reads FNYEAQ. Deletions cut 6 bases from V and 9 bases from J, with 20 bases between. This CDR3 spans 14 amino acids. CDR3 bases: TGTGCCAGCAGTACCTCAGGCCGCGGGGACTCCCAGTACTTC. Translation: CASSTSGRGDSQYF.

This clonotype has at least ten counts. The CDR3 DNA follows: TGCGCCAGCAGTTACCCGACAGGAGGGTTAGGTAATGAGCAGTTCTTC. Amino acid sequence: CASSYPTGGLGNEQFF. V usage is TRBV5-1 and J usage is TRBJ2-1; D possibly matches TRBD1 or TRBD2 (6 bases each). Trimming left V 5 bases short and J 7 bases short, with 22 bases between. Germline assignment: CDR1 SGHRS and CDR2 YFSETQ. The CDR3 is made up of 16 amino acids.

The chain combines TRBV20-1 with TRBJ2-1, with TRBD2 as a possible D gene (5 bases). CDR3 length: 14 residues. V was pared by 3 bases and J by 3 bases, with 12 bases between. The V gene's germline CDR1 is DFQATT and CDR2 SNEGSKA (reference sequence). The CDR3 loop is CSARRRTFYNEQFF. The CDR3 bases are TGCAGTGCTAGGCGCCGGACTTTCTACAATGAGCAGTTCTTC.

In its sample, this clonotype was seen a few times. The J gene is TRBJ1-1, the V gene TRBV12-3 or TRBV12-4; TRBD1 might be the D (5 bases). The CDR3 is 19 residues long. With 5 bases removed from V and 6 bases from J, the gap between germline ends came to 31 bases. Written as DNA, the CDR3 is TGTGCCAGCAGTCCTACGATGGGGGGACCAATAAACTATCCGGCTGAAGCTTTCTTT. Amino acids: CASSPTMGGPINYPAEAFF.

The J gene is TRBJ1-4, the V gene TRBV14; a possible D gene is TRBD1 (6 bases). Trimming took 2 bases from V and 2 from J, leaving 9 bases between them. CDR3 length: 15 amino acids. CDR1 is SGHDN and CDR2 is FVKESK in the germline V gene. The CDR3 nucleotides read TGTGCCAGCAGCCAAAACCAGGGGACTAATGAAAAACTGTTTTTT. Protein product: CASSQNQGTNEKLFF.

This clonotype has a count of ten or more. The gene calls are TRBV20-1 and TRBJ2-6; D is unresolved. CDR1 and CDR2 from the germline V gene are DFQATT and SNEGSKA (reference sequence). V was clipped by 4 bases and J by 0 bases, with 4 bases between them. This CDR3 comprises 13 residues. The CDR3 region is CSAKSSGANVLTF. The CDR3 DNA follows: TGCAGTGCTAAGTCCTCTGGGGCCAACGTCCTGACTTTC.

This clonotype was seen a few times. V and J are TRBV20-1 and TRBJ2-7; 10 bases agree with TRBD2. The CDR3 loop spans 14 amino acids. The ends lost 6 bases at V and 2 bases at J; junction bases unmatched: 7. Germline values: CDR1 DFQATT, CDR2 SNEGSKA (reference sequence). DNA of the CDR3: TGCAGTGCAAATATAGCGGGGGGAACCTACGAGCAGTACTTC. Its protein is CSANIAGGTYEQYF.

This clonotype has at least ten counts. V gene TRBV29-1 combines with J gene TRBJ2-4; the D is unclear. V was cut by 2 bases and J by 0 bases, with 8 bases left in between. Per the germline V gene, CDR1 is SQVTM and CDR2 is ANQGSEA. The length of the CDR3 is 14 residues. The CDR3 DNA follows: TGCAGCGTTGAATCGAGATTAGCCAAAAACATTCAGTACTTC. Protein product: CSVESRLAKNIQYF.

This clonotype was counted ten times or more. The chain joins TRBV5-1 to TRBJ1-2; D uncertain. Germline V gene sequence: CDR1 SGHRS, CDR2 YFSETQ. The CDR3 is 12 amino acids. The V and J ends lost 4 bases and 7 bases respectively, with 11 bases between them. CDR3 loop: CASSPFGSGYTF. For the CDR3, the DNA is TGCGCCAGCAGCCCGTTTGGGAGTGGCTACACCTTC.